The following is a T cell receptor beta chain sequence with its context. The antigen remains undetermined. This record comes from a study of OX40 agonist ivuxolimab in advanced cancers. On the study more broadly: An agonistic human IgG2 monoclonal antibody against OX40 (CD134) was given. Males comprised 70% to 85% of the group, whose mean age was about 60 years (range about 20 to 90).

Assay: immunoSEQ multiplex PCR; the TCRdb copy retains only in-frame clones and omits some. The sample shows 65,000 to 80,000 clones, about 90% of them seen only once. V dropped 4 bases and J dropped 7 bases, with 27 bases sitting between them. The CDR3 runs 17 residues. Study-wide findings and caveats: At 0.1 to 3.0 mg/kg and by week 6, CD4+ and CD8+ T cells in the blood had expanded clonally. Partial responders treated at 0.1-3.0 mg/kg exhibited clonal expansion among the lowest measured.

The gene calls are TRBV5-3 and TRBJ2-7, with a possible D match to TRBD2 (6 bases). Being an ORF, TRBV5-3 has a function that is uncertain. The sample consisted of CD4+ or CD8+ T cells sorted from blood, taken in a trial of the OX40 agonist ivuxolimab. This clonotype was obtained from an adult with an advanced solid tumor such as melanoma, head and neck, liver or kidney cancer. CDR3 DNA: TGTGCCAGAAGCAGTGGTGTCTGGGCGGGACCGTCGTTGGAGCAGTACTTC. The encoded protein is CARSSGVWAGPSLEQYF.